These 12 T cell receptor beta chains share one sample of origin, sequenced in a study of blood T cells in healthy people across ages. Together with a sample-barcoded 5' primer, a J-beta primer mix was included in a second PCR lasting roughly 6 to 12 cycles. TCRdb re-derived calls from the 5' RACE reads in MiXCR, one entry per CDR3 protein. The sample gives 550,000 to 600,000 distinct CDR3 sequences, around 48% of which show up once; roughly 24% is in the top ten. The sequencing sample was made of blood. The receptors were sampled from a man at least 80 years old in good health.

The chain combines TRBV11-2 with TRBJ1-2; 9 nucleotides agree with TRBD1. The germline V gene has CDR1 SGHAT and CDR2 FQNNGV. The ends lost 0 bases at V and 6 bases at J; junction bases unmatched: 5. The CDR3 covers 15 residues. The CDR3 loop reads CASSLDLTGGHGYTF. In DNA form, the CDR3 reads TGTGCCAGCAGCTTAGATCTTACAGGGGGCCATGGCTACACCTTC. The full variable domain, rest sourced from reference TRBV11-2 and TRBJ1-2, is EAGVAQSPRYKIIEKRQSVAFWCNPISGHATLYWYQQILGQGPKLLIQFQNNGVVDDSQLPKDRFSAERLKGVDSTLKIQPAKLEDSAVYLCASSLDLTGGHGYTFGSGTRLTVV.

This clonotype has at least ten counts. The chain recombines TRBV29-1 with TRBJ1-1, with TRBD1 identical over 7 bases. With V trimmed by 7 bases and J by 5 bases, 7 bases remained unmatched. From germline, CDR1 is SQVTM and CDR2 ANQGSEA. The CDR3 is 12 residues long. CDR3 coding DNA: TGCAGCGCTAGACAGGGCAGGACTGAAGCTTTCTTT. This gives the protein CSARQGRTEAFF.

As for this clonotype: One end of the junction is discordant with germline, which a read error may explain. The chain combines TRBV6-2 or TRBV6-3 with TRBJ2-7; D tentatively fits TRBD1 or TRBD2 (5 bases each). From germline, CDR1 is MNHEY and CDR2 SVGEGT. The CDR3 length is 12 residues. The CDR3 DNA sequence: TGTGCTAGCAGTTACTCCGAGGGGATGAAGTACTTC. Its protein is CASSYSEGMKYF.

In its sample, this clonotype was seen once. It may be a read error: a sequence one base away is much more abundant. The chain couples TRBV6-2 or TRBV6-3 to TRBJ2-7, with 12 bases identical to TRBD2. Per germline, CDR1 MNHEY and CDR2 SVGEGT. The CDR3 spans 16 residues. The trim removed 1 base at V and 0 bases at J, leaving 1 base unmatched. CDR3 amino acids: CASSYWTSGASYEQYF. The CDR3 nucleotides read TGTGCCAGCAGTTACTGGACTAGCGGGGCCTCCTACGAGCAGTACTTC.

This rearrangement joins TRBV20-1 to TRBJ1-1; D may be TRBD1 (6 bases). Trimming cost V 2 bases and J 5 bases, with 12 bases left between them. Germline V CDR1 and CDR2: DFQATT, SNEGSKA (reference sequence). The CDR3 runs to 13 residues. Written as DNA, the CDR3 is TGCAGTGCTAGACCTTCAGGGGCTACTGAAGCTTTCTTT. The encoded protein is CSARPSGATEAFF.

The chain joins TRBV6-5 to TRBJ2-4; D remains unclear. CDR1 and CDR2 (germline): MNHEY, SVGAGI. With 6 bases removed from V and 13 bases from J, the gap between germline ends came to 13 bases. This CDR3 has 11 amino acids. The CDR3 spells CASSPGNEQYF. DNA of the CDR3: TGTGCCAGCAGCCCAGGAAATGAGCAGTACTTC.

The gene calls are TRBV2 and TRBJ2-7, with 7 bases matching TRBD1. CDR1 SNHLY and CDR2 FYNNEI come from the germline V gene. This CDR3 is built from 15 residues. With 6 bases clipped from V and 1 base from J, the junction kept 9 bases outside the gene matches. The CDR3 spells CASSADREVSYEQYF. The CDR3 DNA reads TGTGCCAGCAGCGCCGACAGGGAAGTATCCTACGAGCAGTACTTC.

The count of this clonotype is one. This chain joins TRBV7-9 and TRBJ2-6; 7 bases line up with TRBD1. This CDR3 contains 14 residues. Germline V lookup: CDR1 SEHNR, CDR2 FQNEAQ (reference sequence). With 8 bases clipped from V and 2 bases from J, the junction kept 3 bases outside the gene matches. CDR3 nucleotide sequence: TGTGCCAGCGGCACAGGGGCTGGGGCCAACGTCCTGACTTTC. Translating it yields CASGTGAGANVLTF.

V gene TRBV29-1 combines with J gene TRBJ2-7, with 7 bases lining up with TRBD1. In germline, CDR1 is SQVTM, CDR2 ANQGSEA. This CDR3 has 14 residues. The J segment lost 1 base and the V segment lost 1 base, leaving 4 bases of the junction unmatched. Here the CDR3 DNA reads TGCAGCGTTGAAGTACAGGGGAATTCCTACGAGCAGTACTTC. Translated: CSVEVQGNSYEQYF.

The chain is built from TRBV6-2 or TRBV6-3 and TRBJ2-1, with 13 bases lining up with TRBD2. The CDR3 runs to 16 residues. CDR1 and CDR2 (germline): MNHEY, SVGEGT. Unmatched junction bases numbered 2, after V lost 0 bases and J lost 6 bases. The CDR3: CASSYSTSGRGNEQFF. CDR3 coding DNA: TGTGCCAGCAGTTACTCCACTAGCGGGAGGGGCAATGAGCAGTTCTTC.

The rearrangement links TRBV9 to TRBJ2-7; 10 bases align to TRBD1. CDR1 is SGDLS and CDR2 is YYNGEE in the germline V gene. CDR3 length equals 15 residues. V was pared by 3 bases and J by 2 bases, with 5 bases of the junction left unmatched. Here the CDR3 DNA reads TGTGCCAGCAGCGGCCGGACAGGGGGACCCTACGAGCAGTACTTC. Residues: CASSGRTGGPYEQYF.

The V and J genes are TRBV28 and TRBJ2-5; D is perhaps TRBD2 (7 bases). Germline CDR1 is MDHEN and CDR2 is SYDVKM. Trimming pared 3 bases from V and 5 bases from J, leaving 16 bases between. The CDR3 runs to 15 residues. Here the CDR3 reads CASSFGGATGETQYF. The CDR3 DNA reads TGTGCCAGCAGTTTTGGGGGGGCAACTGGTGAGACCCAGTACTTC. The full variable domain, rest sourced from reference TRBV28 and TRBJ2-5, is DVKVTQSSRYLVKRTGEKVFLECVQDMDHENMFWYRQDPGLGLRLIYFSYDVKMKEKGDIPEGYSVSREKKERFSLILESASTNQTSMYLCASSFGGATGETQYFGPGTRLLVL.